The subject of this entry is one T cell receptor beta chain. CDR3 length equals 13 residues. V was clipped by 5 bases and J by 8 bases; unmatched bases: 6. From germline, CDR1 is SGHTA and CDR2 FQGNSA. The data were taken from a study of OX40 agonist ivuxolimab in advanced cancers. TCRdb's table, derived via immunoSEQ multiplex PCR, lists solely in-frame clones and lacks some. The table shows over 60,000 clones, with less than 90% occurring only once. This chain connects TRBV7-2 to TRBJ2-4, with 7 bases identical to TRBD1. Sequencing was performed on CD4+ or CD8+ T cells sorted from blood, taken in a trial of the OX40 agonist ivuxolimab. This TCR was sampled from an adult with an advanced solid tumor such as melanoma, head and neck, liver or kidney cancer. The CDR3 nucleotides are TGTGCCAGCAGCCTGGGACAGCAGGACATTCAGTACTTC. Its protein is CASSLGQQDIQYF.